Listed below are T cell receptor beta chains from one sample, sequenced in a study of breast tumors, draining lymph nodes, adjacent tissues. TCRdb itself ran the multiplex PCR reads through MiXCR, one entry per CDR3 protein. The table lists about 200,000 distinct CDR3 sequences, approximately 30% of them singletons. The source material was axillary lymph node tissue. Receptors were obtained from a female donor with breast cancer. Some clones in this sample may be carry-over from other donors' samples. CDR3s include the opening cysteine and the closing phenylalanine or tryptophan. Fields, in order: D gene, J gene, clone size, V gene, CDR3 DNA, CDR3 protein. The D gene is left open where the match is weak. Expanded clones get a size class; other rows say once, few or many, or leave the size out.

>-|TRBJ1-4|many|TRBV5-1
TGCGCCAGCAGAGACCCCCTGGCTAATGAAAAACTGTTTTTT
CASRDPLANEKLFF
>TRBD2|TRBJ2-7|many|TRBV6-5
TGTGCCAGCAGTTCGCCGGGGGGCGAGCAGTACTTC
CASSSPGGEQYF
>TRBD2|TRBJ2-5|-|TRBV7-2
TGTGCCAGCAGCTTAGGGGTAGCGGGGGAAGAGACCCAGTACTTC
CASSLGVAGEETQYF
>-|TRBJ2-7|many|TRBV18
TGTGCCAGCTCATCCTTAGACAGACGGAGTGAGCAGTACTTC
CASSSLDRRSEQYF
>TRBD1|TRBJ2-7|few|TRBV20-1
TGCAGTGCTCCAGGGTTAGGACAGGGGCCGTACGAGCAGTACTTC
CSAPGLGQGPYEQYF
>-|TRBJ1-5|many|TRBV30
TGTGCCTGGAGTGTGGCAGGGGTCCCTCAGCCCCAGCATTTT
CAWSVAGVPQPQHF
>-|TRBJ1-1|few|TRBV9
TGTGCCAGCAGCGTAGGTCGAAGGGGGAACACTGAAGCTTTCTTT
CASSVGRRGNTEAFF
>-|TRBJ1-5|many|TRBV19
TGTGCCAGTAGTATTCGACACTCTAATCAGCCCCAGCATTTT
CASSIRHSNQPQHF
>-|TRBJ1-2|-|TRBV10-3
TGTGCCATCAGACCGGGACGGCAAAACCATGGGCTACCCTTC
CAIRPGRQNHGLPF
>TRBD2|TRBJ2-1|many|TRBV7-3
TGTGCCAGCAGTTTCCTAGCGGGAGGGAACAATGAGCAGTTCTTC
CASSFLAGGNNEQFF
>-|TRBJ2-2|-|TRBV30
TGTGCCTGGAGTCCGAACCGGGGACAAATCACCGGGGAGCTGTTTTTT
CAWSPNRGQITGELFF
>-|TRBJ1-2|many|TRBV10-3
TGTGCCATCAACGATTTCAGTAGTGGCTACACCTTC
CAINDFSSGYTF
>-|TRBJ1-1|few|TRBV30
TGTGCCTGGAGAAAGATGAACACTGAAGCTTTCTTT
CAWRKMNTEAFF
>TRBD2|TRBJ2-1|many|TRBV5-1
TGCGCCAGCAGTGTAACTAGCGGGATTGTGAATGAGCAGTTCTTC
CASSVTSGIVNEQFF
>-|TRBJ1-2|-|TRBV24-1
TGTGCCACCAGTGATTGGGGCTATGGCTACACCTTC
CATSDWGYGYTF
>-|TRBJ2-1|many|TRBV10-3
TGTGCCATCAGTGAGTCGGAGTACAATGAGCAGTTCTTC
CAISESEYNEQFF
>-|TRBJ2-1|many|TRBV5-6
TGTGCCAGCAGCTTGGGTGGGGTCGGCTCCTACAATGAGCAGTTCTTC
CASSLGGVGSYNEQFF
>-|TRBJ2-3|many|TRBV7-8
TGTGCCAGCAGGAGGCCACAAAGCACAGATACGCAGTATTTT
CASRRPQSTDTQYF
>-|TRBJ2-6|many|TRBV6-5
TGTGCCAGCAGTAGGAGGACGGGAACAGGGGCCAACGTCCTGACTTTC
CASSRRTGTGANVLTF
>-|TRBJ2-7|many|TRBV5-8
TGTGCCAGCAGCTTAAGGGACCGCGAGGTCTACGAGCAGTACTTC
CASSLRDREVYEQYF
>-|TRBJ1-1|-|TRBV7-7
TGTGCTAGCAGCTTCTTTAGGCGTACAGGGTCGAGTGAAGCTTTCTTT
CASSFFRRTGSSEAFF
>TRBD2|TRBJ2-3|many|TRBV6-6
TGTGCCAGCAGAGAGACTAGCGGGGGGGCCCGATCGAGCACAGATACGCAGTATTTT
CASRETSGGARSSTDTQYF
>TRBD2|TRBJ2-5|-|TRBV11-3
TGTGCCAGCAGCGGAGGGAGTGGGCTAGCGGGACAAGAGACCCAGTACTTC
CASSGGSGLAGQETQYF
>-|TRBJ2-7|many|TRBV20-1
TGCAGTGCTAGAGATCGGAAGCGAACCTACGAGCAGTACTTC
CSARDRKRTYEQYF
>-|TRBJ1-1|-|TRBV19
TGTGCCAGTAGTATTAGGGGACAAGGTAACACTGAAGCTTTCTTT
CASSIRGQGNTEAFF
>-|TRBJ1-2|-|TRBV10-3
TGTGCCAGCAGTCGACAGAACACCGGGGGGACTGCCTATAAGGGCTACACCTTC
CASSRQNTGGTAYKGYTF
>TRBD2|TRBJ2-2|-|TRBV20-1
TGCAGTGTAGGGGCGGTCGGCGGGAGGGCCGGGGAGCTGTTTTTT
CSVGAVGGRAGELFF
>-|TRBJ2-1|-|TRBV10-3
TGTGCCATCAGTGAGGGGGGCCCCAATGAGCAGTTCTTC
CAISEGGPNEQFF
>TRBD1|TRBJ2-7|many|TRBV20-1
TGCAGTGTTCCCGACAGGGGCAGTTACGAGCAGTACTTC
CSVPDRGSYEQYF
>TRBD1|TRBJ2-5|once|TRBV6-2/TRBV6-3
TGTGCCAGCAGCGAGGACAGGGGGGGCGAGACCCAGCACTTC
CASSEDRGGETQHF
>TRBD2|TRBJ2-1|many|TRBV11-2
TGTGCCAGCAGCTTCACCGGGACTAGCTCCTACAATGAGCAGTTCTTC
CASSFTGTSSYNEQFF
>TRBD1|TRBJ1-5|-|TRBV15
TGTGCCACCAGCAGCCCGGACAGGGGGCAGTTTAATCAGCCCCAGCATTTT
CATSSPDRGQFNQPQHF
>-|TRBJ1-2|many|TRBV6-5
TGTGCCAGCAGTCACCCCCCGAACACAGGCTTGGGAGGCTACACCTTC
CASSHPPNTGLGGYTF
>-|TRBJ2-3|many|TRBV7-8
TGTGCCAGCAGCCCAACCCAGACGGATACGCAGTATTTT
CASSPTQTDTQYF
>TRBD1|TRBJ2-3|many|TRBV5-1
TGCGCCAGCAGCGTTAAACAGGGGGCTTCCGCAGATACGCAGTATTTT
CASSVKQGASADTQYF
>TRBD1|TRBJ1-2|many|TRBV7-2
TGTGCCAGCAGCTACACAGGGGTCTATGGCTACACCTTC
CASSYTGVYGYTF
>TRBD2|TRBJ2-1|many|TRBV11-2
TGTGCCAGCAGCTTAGACCCCAGCTCCCGGAGCGGGAGGGCCGTTGAGCAGTTCTTC
CASSLDPSSRSGRAVEQFF
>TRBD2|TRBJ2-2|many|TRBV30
TGTGCCTGGAGCCCCTTGGGAGGGCGGACCGGGGAGCTGTTTTTT
CAWSPLGGRTGELFF
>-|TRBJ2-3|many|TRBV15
TGTGCCACCAGCAGAGGAGGGGCCGGCACAGATACGCAGTATTTT
CATSRGGAGTDTQYF
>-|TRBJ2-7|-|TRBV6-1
TGTGCCAGCAGTAACCTGGGATCCTACGAGCAGTACTTC
CASSNLGSYEQYF
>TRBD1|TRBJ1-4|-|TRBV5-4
TGTGCCAGCAGCTCGCCCGGGACAGGGGCAACTAATGAAAAACTGTTTTTT
CASSSPGTGATNEKLFF
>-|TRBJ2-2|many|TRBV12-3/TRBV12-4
TGTGCCAGCAGTTTACCCGGGGAGCTGTTTTTT
CASSLPGELFF
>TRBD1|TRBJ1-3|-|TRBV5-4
TGTGCCAGCAGCTCCCCGGGACAGGGCTCTGGAAACACCATATATTTT
CASSSPGQGSGNTIYF
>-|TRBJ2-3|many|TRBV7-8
TGTGCCAGCAGCTCGGACTCACACACAGATACGCAGTATTTT
CASSSDSHTDTQYF
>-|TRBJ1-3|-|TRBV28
TGTGCCAGCAGTTTTGGGGACTCTGGAAACACCATATATTTT
CASSFGDSGNTIYF
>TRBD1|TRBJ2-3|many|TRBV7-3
TGTGCCAGCAGCCGTGGGACAGGACTAAACACAGATACGCAGTATTTT
CASSRGTGLNTDTQYF
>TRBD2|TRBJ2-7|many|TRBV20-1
TGCAGTGCTCCGCCGGGACTAGCCCCGACCTACGAGCAGTACTTC
CSAPPGLAPTYEQYF
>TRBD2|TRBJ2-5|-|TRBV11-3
TGTGCCAGCAGCTTGGGCGGGAGTACCCAGTACTTC
CASSLGGSTQYF
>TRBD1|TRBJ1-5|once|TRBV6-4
TGTGCCAGCAGTGAGGACAGGGGCAATCAGCCCCAGCATTTT
CASSEDRGNQPQHF
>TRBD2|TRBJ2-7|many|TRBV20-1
TGCAGTGCTAGAGAGGCTGTAGCGGGGGAGCACTACGAGCAGTACTTC
CSAREAVAGEHYEQYF
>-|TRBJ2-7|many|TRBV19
TGTGCCAGCCTGGGAGGTCGGGGCGGGGAGCAGTACTTC
CASLGGRGGEQYF
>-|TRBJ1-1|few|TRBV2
TGTGCCAGCAGTGCCCGACGGGGCTTGAACACTGAAGCTTTCTTT
CASSARRGLNTEAFF
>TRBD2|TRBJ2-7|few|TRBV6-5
TGTGCCAGCAGTCCCCGCGGCGGGAGGGGGGAGGTTGAGCAGTACTTC
CASSPRGGRGEVEQYF
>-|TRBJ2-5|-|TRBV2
TGTGCCAGCAGTGACGAGAGCACCGGGGACAACCAAGAGACCCAGTACTTC
CASSDESTGDNQETQYF